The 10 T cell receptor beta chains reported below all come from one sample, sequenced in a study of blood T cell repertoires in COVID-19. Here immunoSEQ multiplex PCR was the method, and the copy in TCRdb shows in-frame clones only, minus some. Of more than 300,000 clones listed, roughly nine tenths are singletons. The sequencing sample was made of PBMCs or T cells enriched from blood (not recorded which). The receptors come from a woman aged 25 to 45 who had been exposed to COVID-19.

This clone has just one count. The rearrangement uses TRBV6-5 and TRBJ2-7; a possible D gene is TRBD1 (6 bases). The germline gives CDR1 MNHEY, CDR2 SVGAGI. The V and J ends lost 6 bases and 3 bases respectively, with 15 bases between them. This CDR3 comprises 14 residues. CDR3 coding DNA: TGTGCCAGCAGGGGGACAAAGGGAAGCTACGAGCAGTACTTC. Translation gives CASRGTKGSYEQYF.

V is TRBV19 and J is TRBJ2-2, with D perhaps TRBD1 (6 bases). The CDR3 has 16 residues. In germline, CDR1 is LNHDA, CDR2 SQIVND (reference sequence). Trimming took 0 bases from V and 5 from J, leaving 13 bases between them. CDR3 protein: CASSIDSAGETGELFF. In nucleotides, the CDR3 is TGTGCCAGTAGTATAGATAGCGCAGGGGAGACCGGGGAGCTGTTTTTT.

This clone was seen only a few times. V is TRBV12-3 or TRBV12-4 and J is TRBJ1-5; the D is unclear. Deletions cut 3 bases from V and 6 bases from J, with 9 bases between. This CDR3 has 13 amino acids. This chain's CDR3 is CASSFSGFQPQHF. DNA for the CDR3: TGTGCCAGCAGTTTTAGCGGCTTTCAGCCCCAGCATTTT.

CDR3 sequence: CSAGRGDEQYF. The CDR3 bases are TGCAGTGCTGGCCGGGGGGACGAGCAGTACTTC. This chain uses TRBV20-1 with TRBJ2-7; TRBD2 aligns across 7 bases. The CDR3 is 11 residues long. Looked up from germline, CDR1 is DFQATT and CDR2 is SNEGSKA (reference sequence). V dropped 5 bases and J dropped 5; count of bases not matched to a gene: 3.

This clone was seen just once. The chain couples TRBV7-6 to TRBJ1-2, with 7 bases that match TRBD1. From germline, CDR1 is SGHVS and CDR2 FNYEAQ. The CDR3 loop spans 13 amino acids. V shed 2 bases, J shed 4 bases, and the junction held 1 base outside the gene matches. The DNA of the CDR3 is TGTGCCAGCAGCTTACAGGGGGTCTATGGCTACACCTTC. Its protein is CASSLQGVYGYTF. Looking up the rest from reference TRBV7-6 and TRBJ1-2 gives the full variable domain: GAGVSQSPRYKVTKRGQDVALRCDPISGHVSLYWYRQALGQGPEFLTYFNYEAQQDKSGLPNDRFSAERPEGSISTLTIQRTEQRDSAMYRCASSLQGVYGYTFGSGTRLTVV.

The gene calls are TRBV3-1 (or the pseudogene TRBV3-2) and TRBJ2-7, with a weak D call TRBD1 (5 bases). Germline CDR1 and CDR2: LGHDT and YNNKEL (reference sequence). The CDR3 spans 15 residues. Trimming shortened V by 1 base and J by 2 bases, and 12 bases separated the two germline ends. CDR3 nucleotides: TGTGCCAGCAGCCAAGGGGTGACAGTTACCTACGAGCAGTACTTC. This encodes CASSQGVTVTYEQYF.

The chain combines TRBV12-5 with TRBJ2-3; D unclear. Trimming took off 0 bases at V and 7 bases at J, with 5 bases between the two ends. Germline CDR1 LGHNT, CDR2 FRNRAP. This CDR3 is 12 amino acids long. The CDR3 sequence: CASGLVLNTQYF. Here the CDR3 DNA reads TGTGCTAGTGGTTTGGTACTAAATACGCAGTATTTT.

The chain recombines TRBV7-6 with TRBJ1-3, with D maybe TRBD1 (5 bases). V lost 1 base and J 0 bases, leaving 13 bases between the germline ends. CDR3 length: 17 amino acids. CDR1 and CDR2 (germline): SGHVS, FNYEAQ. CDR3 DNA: TGTGCCAGCAGCTTAGTGCAGGGTGTAGCCTCTGGAAACACCATATATTTT. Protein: CASSLVQGVASGNTIYF.

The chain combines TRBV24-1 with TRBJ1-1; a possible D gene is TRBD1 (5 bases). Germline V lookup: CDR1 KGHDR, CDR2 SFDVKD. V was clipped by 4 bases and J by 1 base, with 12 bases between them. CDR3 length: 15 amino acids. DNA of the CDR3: TGTGCCACCAGTGACCCCCGCACAGGGAACACTGAAGCTTTCTTT. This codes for CATSDPRTGNTEAFF.

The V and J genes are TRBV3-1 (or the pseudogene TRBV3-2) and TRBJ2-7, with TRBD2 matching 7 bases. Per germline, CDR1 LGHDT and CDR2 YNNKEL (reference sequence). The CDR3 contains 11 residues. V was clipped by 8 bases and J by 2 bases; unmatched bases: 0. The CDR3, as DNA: TGTGCCAGCGCGGGGGCCTACGAGCAGTACTTC. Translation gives CASAGAYEQYF.